A selection of T cell receptor beta chains follows, all from one sample in a study of cytomegalovirus exposure and HLA in healthy donors. Sequencing used immunoSEQ multiplex PCR; TCRdb keeps in-frame clones, though not all of them. The repertoire includes under 50,000 clones, roughly 93% of them detected once, and less than 2.5% sits in the top ten. Material: PBMCs. These receptors all stem from a woman between 18 and 30 years old in good health and CMV-seronegative. The CDR3 runs from the conserved cysteine through the conserved F or W. A D gene is named only where the DNA matches it firmly. Clone size is shown for a subset of rows, as once, few, many or a class of expanded clone.

V gene	D gene	J gene	clone size	CDR3 DNA	CDR3 protein
TRBV6-5	TRBD1	TRBJ1-5	-	TGTGCCAGCAGTTACCAGGGGGAAGAACCCCAGCATTTT	CASSYQGEEPQHF
TRBV7-9	-	TRBJ1-6	-	TGTGCCAGCAGCTTAGCAGGGAGGGATAATTCACCCCTCCACTTT	CASSLAGRDNSPLHF
TRBV5-4	-	TRBJ1-3	-	TGTGCCAGCAGCTTGAAGAAAGGTAGCGACACCATATATTTT	CASSLKKGSDTIYF
TRBV2	-	TRBJ2-4	-	TGTGCCAGCAGAAAGCGGCACATTCAGTACTTC	CASRKRHIQYF
TRBV18	TRBD1	TRBJ1-1	once	TGTGCCAGCTCCCCTGGAGAGACAGGGGGCACTGAAGCTTTCTTT	CASSPGETGGTEAFF
TRBV7-2	-	TRBJ1-5	-	TGTGCCAGCAGTTCGACAGGCCATCAGCCCCAGCATTTT	CASSSTGHQPQHF
TRBV25-1	-	TRBJ2-3	once	TGTGCCAGCAGTGAATATGGTCCCGGACTCACAGATACGCAGTATTTT	CASSEYGPGLTDTQYF
TRBV6-1	TRBD1	TRBJ1-5	-	TGTGCCAGCTATTCCAGGGGGCACAATCAGCCCCAGCATTTT	CASYSRGHNQPQHF
TRBV6-5	-	TRBJ2-2	-	TGTGCCAGCAGTTCCTTAGCCCTATCGAACACCGGGGAGCTGTTTTTT	CASSSLALSNTGELFF
TRBV18	TRBD1	TRBJ2-6	-	TGTGCCAGCTCAAGCTGGGACAGGCAACTCTCTGGGGCCAACGTCCTGACTTTC	CASSSWDRQLSGANVLTF
TRBV19	-	TRBJ2-1	-	TGTGCCAGTAGTATGCGGGGCCCCTACAATGAGCAGTTCTTC	CASSMRGPYNEQFF
TRBV4-1	-	TRBJ2-1	-	TGCGCCAGCAGCCAAGGTCAGGGCCCCACTTACAATGAGCAGTTCTTC	CASSQGQGPTYNEQFF
TRBV29-1	-	TRBJ2-7	-	TGCAGCGTTGAAGGCGGGCGGAATCGCTCCTACGAGCAGTACTTC	CSVEGGRNRSYEQYF
TRBV6-1	-	TRBJ2-2	-	TGTGCCAGCGGAGTGGAGGGAGGGGGAACCGGGGAGCTGTTTTTT	CASGVEGGGTGELFF
TRBV5-6	-	TRBJ1-2	-	TGTGCCAGCAGCTTTTACCCGGGTTCAGAGGGCTACACCTTC	CASSFYPGSEGYTF